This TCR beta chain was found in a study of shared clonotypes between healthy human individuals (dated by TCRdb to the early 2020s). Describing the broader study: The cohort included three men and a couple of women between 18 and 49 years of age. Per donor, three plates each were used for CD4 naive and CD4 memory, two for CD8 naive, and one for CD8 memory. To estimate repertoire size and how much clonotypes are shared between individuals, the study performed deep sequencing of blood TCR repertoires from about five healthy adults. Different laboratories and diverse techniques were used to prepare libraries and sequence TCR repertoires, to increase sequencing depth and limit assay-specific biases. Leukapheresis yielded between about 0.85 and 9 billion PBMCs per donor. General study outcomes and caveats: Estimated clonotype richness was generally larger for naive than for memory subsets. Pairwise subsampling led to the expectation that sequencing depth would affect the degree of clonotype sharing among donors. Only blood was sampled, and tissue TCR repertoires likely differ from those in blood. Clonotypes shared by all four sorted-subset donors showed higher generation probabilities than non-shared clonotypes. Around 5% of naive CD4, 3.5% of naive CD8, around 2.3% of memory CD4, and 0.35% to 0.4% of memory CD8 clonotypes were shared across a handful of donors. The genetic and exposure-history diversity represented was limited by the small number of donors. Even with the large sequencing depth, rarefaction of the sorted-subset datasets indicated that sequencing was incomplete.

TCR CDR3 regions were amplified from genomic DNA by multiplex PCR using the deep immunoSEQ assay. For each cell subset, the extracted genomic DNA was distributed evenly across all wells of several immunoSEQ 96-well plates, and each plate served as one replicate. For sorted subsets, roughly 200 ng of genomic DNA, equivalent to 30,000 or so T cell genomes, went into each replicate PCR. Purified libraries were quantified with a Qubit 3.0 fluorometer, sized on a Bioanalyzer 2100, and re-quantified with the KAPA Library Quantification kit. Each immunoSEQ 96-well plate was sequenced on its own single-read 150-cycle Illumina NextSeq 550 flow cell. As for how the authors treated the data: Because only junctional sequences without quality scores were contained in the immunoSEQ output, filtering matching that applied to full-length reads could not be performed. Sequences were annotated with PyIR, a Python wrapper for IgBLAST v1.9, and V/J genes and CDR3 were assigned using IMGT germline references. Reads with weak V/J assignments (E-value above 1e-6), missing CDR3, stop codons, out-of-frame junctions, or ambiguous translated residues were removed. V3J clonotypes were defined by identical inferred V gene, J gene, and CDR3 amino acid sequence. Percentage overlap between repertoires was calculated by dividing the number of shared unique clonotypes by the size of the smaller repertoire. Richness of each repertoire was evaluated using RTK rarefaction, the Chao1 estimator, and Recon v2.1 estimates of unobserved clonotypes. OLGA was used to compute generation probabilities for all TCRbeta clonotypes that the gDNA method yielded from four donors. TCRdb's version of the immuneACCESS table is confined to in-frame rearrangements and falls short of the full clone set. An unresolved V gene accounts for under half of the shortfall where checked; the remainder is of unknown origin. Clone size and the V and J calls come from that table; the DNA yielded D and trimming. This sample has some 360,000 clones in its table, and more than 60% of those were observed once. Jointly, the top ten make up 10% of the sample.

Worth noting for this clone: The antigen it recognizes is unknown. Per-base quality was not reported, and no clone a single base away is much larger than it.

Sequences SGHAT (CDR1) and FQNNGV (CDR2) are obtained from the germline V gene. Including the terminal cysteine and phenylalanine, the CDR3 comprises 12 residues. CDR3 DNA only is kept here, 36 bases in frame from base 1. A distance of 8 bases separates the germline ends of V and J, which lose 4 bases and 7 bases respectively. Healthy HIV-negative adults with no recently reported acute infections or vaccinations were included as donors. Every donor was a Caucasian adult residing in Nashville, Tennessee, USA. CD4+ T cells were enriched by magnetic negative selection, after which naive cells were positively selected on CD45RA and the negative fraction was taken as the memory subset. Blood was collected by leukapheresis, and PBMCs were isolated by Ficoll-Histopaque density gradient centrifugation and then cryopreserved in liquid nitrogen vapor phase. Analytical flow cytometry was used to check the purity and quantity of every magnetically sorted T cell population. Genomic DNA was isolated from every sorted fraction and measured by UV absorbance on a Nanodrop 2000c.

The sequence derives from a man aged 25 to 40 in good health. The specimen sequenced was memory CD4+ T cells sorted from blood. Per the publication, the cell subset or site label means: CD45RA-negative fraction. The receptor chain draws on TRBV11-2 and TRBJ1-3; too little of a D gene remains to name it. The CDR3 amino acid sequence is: CASSSHINTIYF. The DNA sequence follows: TGTGCCAGCAGCTCTCATATTAACACCATATATTTT. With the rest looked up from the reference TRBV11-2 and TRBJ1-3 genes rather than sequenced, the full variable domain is EAGVAQSPRYKIIEKRQSVAFWCNPISGHATLYWYQQILGQGPKLLIQFQNNGVVDDSQLPKDRFSAERLKGVDSTLKIQPAKLEDSAVYLCASSSHINTIYFGEGSWLTVV.